One sample yielded the 3 T cell receptor beta chains listed below, sequenced in a study of T cell clonality in common variable immunodeficiency. Using immunoSEQ multiplex PCR, the repertoire was profiled, and TCRdb retains in-frame clones only, with some absent. The sample includes roughly 60,000 clones, none of them occurring once. Sequenced sample: peripheral blood mononuclear cells. The receptors stem from a person aged 18 to 75 in good health.

In this sample, this clone turned up many times. The read comes to an end 3 residues before the CDR3 does, leaving the germline J gene to fill in the end. The rearrangement links TRBV4-2 to TRBJ2-1; maybe TRBD1 (5 bases). Germline lookup yields CDR1 LGHNA and CDR2 YNFKEQ. The CDR3 is 16 amino acids. V lost 0 bases, J lost 4 bases, and 13 bases lay in between. CDR3 loop: CASSQEARGLYNEQFF. The CDR3 DNA, read in part, is TGTGCCAGCAGCCAAGAGGCAAGGGGTTTGTACAATGAG.

To note about this clone: The read halts 3 residues ahead of the CDR3 end, with the missing end drawn from the germline J gene. The gene calls are TRBV7-9 and TRBJ1-1, with D uncertain. The CDR3 runs 13 residues. V was cut by 4 bases and J by 0 bases, with 6 bases left in between. Germline loops: CDR1 SEHNR, CDR2 FQNEAQ (reference sequence). Incomplete CDR3 DNA: TGTGCCAGCAGCTCAACGGTGAACACTGAA. Translating it yields CASSSTVNTE. The entire CDR3 reads CASSSTVNTEAFF.

This clone was detected ten times or more. Germline is not matched at one junction end, which may reflect a read error. The read gets to within 3 residues of the CDR3 end, and the germline J gene fills in the rest. The genes are TRBV7-7 and TRBJ2-7; 14 bases agree with TRBD2. Germline assignment: CDR1 SSHAT and CDR2 FNYEAQ (reference sequence). The CDR3 totals 14 residues. The sequenced CDR3 bases are TGTGCTAGCAGCCCCGGACTAGCGGGAGGCGAG. This encodes CASSPGLAGGE. The whole CDR3 sequence is CASSPGLAGGEQYF.